A single sample gave rise to the 29 T cell receptor beta chains below, sequenced in a study of blood T cell repertoires in COVID-19. Assay: immunoSEQ multiplex PCR; the TCRdb copy retains only in-frame clones and omits some. The sample includes around 230,000 clones, just over 85% seen only once; the top ten take over 3%. Material: PBMCs or T cells enriched from blood (not recorded which). These receptor sequences come from a woman aged 35 to 49 with acute COVID-19.

This clone was counted a few times. The chain couples TRBV29-1 to TRBJ1-1; 9 bases fit TRBD1. The J segment lost 2 bases and the V segment lost 7 bases, leaving 11 bases of the junction unmatched. CDR1 is SQVTM and CDR2 is ANQGSEA in the germline V gene. This CDR3 spans 15 amino acids. The CDR3 DNA sequence: TGCAGCGCCAAAGCCGGGACAGGGATAAACACTGAAGCTTTCTTT. Translated, it gives CSAKAGTGINTEAFF.

This chain connects TRBV6-4 to TRBJ1-2; TRBD1 matches at 7 bases. Germline values: CDR1 MRHNA, CDR2 SNTAGT. V lost 6 bases, J lost 7 bases, and 8 bases stayed unmatched. This CDR3 comprises 13 residues. CDR3 in DNA: TGTGCCAGCAGGCCCGGGACAGAGTTTGGCTACACCTTC. Amino acids: CASRPGTEFGYTF.

The chain combines TRBV5-6 with TRBJ1-5, with a weak D call TRBD1 (5 bases). The CDR3 contains 16 residues. CDR1 and CDR2 from the germline V gene are SGHDT and YYEEEE. Trimming cost V 4 bases and J 0 bases, with 14 bases left between them. The chain's CDR3 is CASSHLTEDSNQPQHF. The CDR3, as DNA: TGTGCCAGCAGCCACTTGACAGAAGATAGCAATCAGCCCCAGCATTTT.

V gene TRBV12-3 or TRBV12-4 combines with J gene TRBJ1-2; TRBD1 aligns across 7 bases. This CDR3 spans 13 amino acids. V shed 5 bases and J 4 bases; nucleotides not matched to a gene: 4. CDR3: CASSPTGVYGYTF. The CDR3 DNA reads TGTGCCAGCAGTCCCACAGGGGTCTATGGCTACACCTTC.

This clone showed up just once. The chain couples TRBV2 to TRBJ1-2, with D perhaps matching TRBD1 (6 bases). This CDR3 is 12 amino acids long. V lost 5 bases, J lost 8 bases, and 12 bases lay in between. The germline gives CDR1 SNHLY, CDR2 FYNNEI. The DNA of the CDR3 is TGTGCCAGCAGTTTACAGGGTTCAGGCTACACCTTC. Translated, it gives CASSLQGSGYTF.

The table lists this clone with a count of one. In DNA form, the CDR3 reads TGTGCCAGCAGTTACCCCCCGACTCCTGACCCAAGCTCCTACAATGAGCAGTTCTTC. It translates to CASSYPPTPDPSSYNEQFF. The chain combines TRBV27 with TRBJ2-1, with D hard to call. V was cut by 4 bases and J by 0 bases, with 22 bases left in between. The CDR3 loop spans 19 amino acids. In germline, CDR1 is MNHEY, CDR2 SMNVEV (reference sequence).

This clone appeared a single time. The chain joins TRBV5-1 to TRBJ2-1; a possible D gene is TRBD1 (6 bases). Germline V gene lookup returns CDR1 SGHRS and CDR2 YFSETQ. Trimming left V 2 bases short and J 3 bases short, with 9 bases between. This CDR3 region has 14 residues. The DNA of the CDR3 is TGCGCCAGCAGCTTTATACAGGGCTACAATGAGCAGTTCTTC. Amino acid sequence: CASSFIQGYNEQFF.

This chain uses TRBV6-2 or TRBV6-3 with TRBJ1-5; TRBD1 aligns across 12 bases. Germline-derived CDR1 and CDR2 are MNHEY and SVGEGT. The V gene end was trimmed by 6 bases and the J gene end by 2 bases; junction bases not matched to a gene: 11. The CDR3 is 18 amino acids. This CDR3 is CASSPGTGGAVGNQPQHF. In nucleotides, the CDR3 is TGTGCCAGCAGCCCCGGGACAGGGGGCGCAGTGGGCAATCAGCCCCAGCATTTT.

The V gene is TRBV7-3, the J gene TRBJ1-1, with TRBD1 matching 8 bases. With 1 base clipped from V and 3 bases from J, the junction kept 4 bases outside the gene matches. The CDR3 runs to 15 residues. Germline values: CDR1 SGHTA, CDR2 FQGTGA. The CDR3 region has the DNA TGTGCCAGCAGCTTAAGGGACAGGTTATACACTGAAGCTTTCTTT. Protein sequence: CASSLRDRLYTEAFF.

Concerning this clone: At one of its ends the junction is not consistent with the germline gene, which may arise from a read error. The chain links TRBV7-8 to TRBJ1-2; D may be TRBD1 (5 bases). The germline V gene has CDR1 SGHVS and CDR2 FQNEAQ. This CDR3 has 14 amino acids. The CDR3 spells CASSLGGSQIPTAF. The CDR3 region has the DNA TGTGCCAGCAGCTTAGGGGGCAGCCAAATTCCCACCGCCTTC.

The V and J genes are TRBV10-3 and TRBJ1-2; no clear D. Between the trimmed V and J ends, which lost 2 bases and 0 bases, there was a span of 13 bases. CDR1 is ENHRY and CDR2 is SYGVKD in the germline V gene. The CDR3 contains 16 residues. CDR3 loop: CAISEAGLPPNYGYTF. The CDR3 nucleotides read TGTGCCATCAGTGAGGCAGGCCTCCCTCCTAACTATGGCTACACCTTC.

This clone has a handful of counts. The V gene is TRBV19, the J gene TRBJ1-2; D is unclear. V shed 3 bases and J shed 5 bases, with 19 bases lying between them. Germline values: CDR1 LNHDA, CDR2 SQIVND (reference sequence). The CDR3 has 16 residues. The DNA of the CDR3 is TGTGCCAGTAGTATTTTTTCTCGGGGAAGACAATATGGCTACACCTTC. It translates to CASSIFSRGRQYGYTF.

This clone was seen once. This chain connects TRBV10-3 to TRBJ2-1; 9 positions agree with TRBD1. Losses at the gene ends were 7 bases for V and 3 bases for J; bases not matched to a gene: 7. The CDR3 loop spans 15 amino acids. The germline V gene has CDR1 ENHRY and CDR2 SYGVKD. The CDR3: CAIKRTGVDYNEQFF. The CDR3 nucleotides read TGTGCCATCAAGCGGACAGGGGTCGACTACAATGAGCAGTTCTTC.

The chain links TRBV12-5 to TRBJ1-3; D is unclear. This CDR3 spans 16 amino acids. V was clipped by 1 base and J by 0 bases, with 10 bases between them. Per germline, CDR1 LGHNT and CDR2 FRNRAP. The CDR3 spells CASGLGEISSGNTIYF. The DNA of the CDR3 is TGTGCTAGTGGTTTGGGCGAGATTAGCTCTGGAAACACCATATATTTT. Based on the CDR3 plus reference TRBV12-5 and TRBJ1-3, the full variable domain is DARVTQTPRHKVTEMGQEVTMRCQPILGHNTVFWYRQTMMQGLELLAYFRNRAPLDDSGMPKDRFSAEMPDATLATLKIQPSEPRDSAVYFCASGLGEISSGNTIYFGEGSWLTVV.

This rearrangement joins TRBV5-6 to TRBJ2-5; D might be TRBD2 (6 bases). The V gene lost 4 bases and the J gene lost 0 bases, with 19 bases spanning the gap. The CDR3 length is 17 residues. CDR1 SGHDT and CDR2 YYEEEE come from the germline V gene. The CDR3 sequence: CASSPEGGTLNQETQYF. CDR3 sequence (DNA): TGTGCCAGCAGCCCGGAGGGCGGGACCCTAAACCAAGAGACCCAGTACTTC.

The rearrangement uses TRBV10-1 and TRBJ2-1; 8 bases line up with TRBD2. CDR3 length: 16 amino acids. The junction had 6 bases not matched to a gene; V was cut back by 0 bases and J by 5 bases. Germline V gives CDR1 WNHNN, CDR2 SYGVQD (reference sequence). This CDR3 is CASSESWRGDNNEQFF. The DNA of the CDR3 is TGCGCCAGCAGTGAGTCCTGGCGGGGGGACAACAATGAGCAGTTCTTC.

The chain uses TRBV5-1 and TRBJ2-2; 7 bases agree with TRBD1. The V gene end was trimmed by 4 bases and the J gene end by 3 bases; junction bases not matched to a gene: 3. There are 14 residues in the CDR3. Germline V gene sequence: CDR1 SGHRS, CDR2 YFSETQ. CDR3 nucleotide sequence: TGCGCCAGCAGCCGGGGACAGTACACCGGGGAGCTGTTTTTT. Protein sequence: CASSRGQYTGELFF. Using reference TRBV5-1 and TRBJ2-2 for the parts outside the CDR3, the full variable domain is KAGVTQTPRYLIKTRGQQVTLSCSPISGHRSVSWYQQTPGQGLQFLFEYFSETQRNKGNFPGRFSGRQFSNSRSEMNVSTLELGDSALYLCASSRGQYTGELFFGEGSRLTVL.

The rearrangement uses TRBV7-2 and TRBJ1-4, with D perhaps TRBD1 (6 bases). The CDR3 length is 14 residues. Trimming removed 7 bases at V and 8 bases at J, with 17 bases between. Germline CDR1 is SGHTA and CDR2 is FQGNSA. CDR3 nucleotides: TGTGCCAGCACTCAGGGGCGGCGGAGCGAAAAACTGTTTTTT. This codes for CASTQGRRSEKLFF. Based on the CDR3 plus reference TRBV7-2 and TRBJ1-4, the full variable domain is GAGVSQSPSNKVTEKGKDVELRCDPISGHTALYWYRQSLGQGLEFLIYFQGNSAPDKSGLPSDRFSAERTGGSVSTLTIQRTQQEDSAVYLCASTQGRRSEKLFFGSGTQLSVL.

This clone has just one count. This chain links TRBV5-5 with TRBJ1-3; 10 bases map to TRBD1. Germline loops: CDR1 SGHKS, CDR2 YYEKEE (reference sequence). V gave up 0 bases and J gave up 1 base; unmatched junction bases: 7. This CDR3 contains 18 residues. CDR3 sequence (DNA): TGTGCCAGCAGCTTGGACCGGGACAGGGGTCTTTCTGGAAACACCATATATTTT. Its translation: CASSLDRDRGLSGNTIYF.

This chain joins TRBV6-5 and TRBJ1-2; 7 bases fit TRBD1. The CDR3 covers 13 residues. Looked up from germline, CDR1 is MNHEY and CDR2 is SVGAGI. After removal of 6 bases from V and 4 bases from J, the junction contained 5 bases not matched to a gene. This CDR3 is CASRRPGGYGYTF. CDR3 DNA sequence: TGTGCCAGCAGGCGGCCAGGGGGCTATGGCTACACCTTC.

The chain carries TRBV6-5 and TRBJ2-3; weak D call: TRBD1 (6 bases). CDR3 size: 15 residues. The V end was cut by 6 bases, the J end by 1 base, with 14 bases between. From germline, CDR1 is MNHEY and CDR2 SVGAGI. CDR3 residues: CASSLGAGGTDTQYF. CDR3 sequence (DNA): TGTGCCAGCAGCCTGGGGGCAGGGGGCACAGATACGCAGTATTTT.

This clone was recorded only once. The gene calls are TRBV6-1 and TRBJ1-1; D uncertain. The CDR3 is 16 residues long. The germline gives CDR1 MNHNS, CDR2 SASEGT. Trimming took off 2 bases at V and 5 bases at J, with 18 bases between the two ends. The DNA for the CDR3 is TGTGCCAGCAGTGAATTGATAGCGTTCTATCGGACTGAAGCTTTCTTT. Its translation is CASSELIAFYRTEAFF.

The rearrangement joins TRBV2 to TRBJ1-4; D remains ambiguous. Germline V gives CDR1 SNHLY, CDR2 FYNNEI. The CDR3 is 15 amino acids. Deletions cut 5 bases from V and 7 bases from J, with 17 bases between. The CDR3 DNA sequence: TGTGCCAGCAGTAATACGGGGATGGGTCGTGAAAAACTGTTTTTT. Its translation is CASSNTGMGREKLFF.

The chain joins TRBV29-1 to TRBJ1-1, with D possibly being TRBD1 (5 bases). V lost 6 bases and J lost 7, with 9 bases in between. Looked up from germline, CDR1 is SQVTM and CDR2 is ANQGSEA. The CDR3 length is 10 residues. CDR3 residues: CSVDTGEAFF. CDR3 in DNA: TGCAGCGTAGATACAGGTGAAGCTTTCTTT.

The chain combines TRBV9 with TRBJ1-3, with D perhaps TRBD1 (5 bases). Germline V gene lookup returns CDR1 SGDLS and CDR2 YYNGEE. V shed 0 bases and J shed 6 bases, with 13 bases lying between them. The CDR3 is made up of 15 amino acids. The chain's CDR3 is CASSVGQGLENTIYF. DNA for the CDR3: TGTGCCAGCAGCGTAGGTCAGGGTTTGGAAAACACCATATATTTT.

The chain combines TRBV2 with TRBJ1-5; D gene ambiguous. V was pared by 5 bases and J by 6 bases, with 11 bases between. The CDR3 totals 13 residues. Germline values: CDR1 SNHLY, CDR2 FYNNEI. CDR3 sequence reads: CASSMGGGQPQHF. In DNA, the CDR3 is TGTGCCAGCAGTATGGGAGGAGGTCAGCCCCAGCATTTT.

This chain connects TRBV25-1 to TRBJ1-2; D unresolved. The CDR3 totals 13 residues. Germline CDR1 reads MGHDK; CDR2 reads SYGVNS. Deletions cut 4 bases from V and 11 bases from J, with 17 bases between. For the CDR3, the DNA is TGTGCCAGCAGTGGCTATCAGGATTCCGGTTACACCTTC. This gives the protein CASSGYQDSGYTF.

The gene calls are TRBV10-3 and TRBJ1-2; no definite D call. Per the germline V gene, CDR1 is ENHRY and CDR2 is SYGVKD. Trimming cost V 3 bases and J 3 bases, with 17 bases left between them. CDR3 length equals 16 residues. The CDR3, as DNA: TGTGCCATCAGTGAATGGAGGGTTCTAAGCCACTATGGCTACACCTTC. Its protein product is CAISEWRVLSHYGYTF.

This clone was detected only once. The chain recombines TRBV7-2 with TRBJ2-2; D is perhaps TRBD2 (6 bases). The CDR3 is made up of 16 amino acids. The germline gives CDR1 SGHTA, CDR2 FQGNSA. Trimming removed 5 bases from V and 1 base from J, with 14 bases in between. CDR3 in DNA: TGTGCCAGCAGCCACCTACTAGCCCTGAACACCGGGGAGCTGTTTTTT. It translates to CASSHLLALNTGELFF.